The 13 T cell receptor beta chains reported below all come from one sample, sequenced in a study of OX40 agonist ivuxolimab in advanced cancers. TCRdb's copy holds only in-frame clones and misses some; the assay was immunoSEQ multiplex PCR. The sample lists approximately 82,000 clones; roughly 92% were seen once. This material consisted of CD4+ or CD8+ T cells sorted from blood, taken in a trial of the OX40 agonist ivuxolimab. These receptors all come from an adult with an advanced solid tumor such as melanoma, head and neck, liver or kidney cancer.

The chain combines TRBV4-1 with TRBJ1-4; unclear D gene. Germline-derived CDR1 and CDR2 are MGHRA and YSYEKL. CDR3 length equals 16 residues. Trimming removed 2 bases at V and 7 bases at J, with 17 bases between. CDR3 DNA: TGCGCCAGCAGCCAATCGGCTTCGTACTTGGGTGAAAAACTGTTTTTT. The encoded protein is CASSQSASYLGEKLFF.

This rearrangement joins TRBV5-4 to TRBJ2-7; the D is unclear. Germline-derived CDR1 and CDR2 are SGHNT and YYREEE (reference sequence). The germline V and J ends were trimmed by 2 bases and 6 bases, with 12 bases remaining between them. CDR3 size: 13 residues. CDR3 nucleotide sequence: TGTGCCAGCAGCTTAGGGTACGACGGCGAGCAGTACTTC. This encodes CASSLGYDGEQYF.

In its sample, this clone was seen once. CDR3 protein: CASTPGGQGMLGELFF. The CDR3 DNA reads TGTGCCAGCACCCCCGGCGGACAGGGTATGCTCGGGGAGCTGTTTTTT. This chain connects TRBV27 to TRBJ2-2, with 8 positions matching TRBD1. V shed 7 bases, J shed 7 bases, and the junction held 14 bases outside the gene matches. The germline CDR1 and CDR2 sequences are MNHEY and SMNVEV (reference sequence). The CDR3 runs to 16 residues.

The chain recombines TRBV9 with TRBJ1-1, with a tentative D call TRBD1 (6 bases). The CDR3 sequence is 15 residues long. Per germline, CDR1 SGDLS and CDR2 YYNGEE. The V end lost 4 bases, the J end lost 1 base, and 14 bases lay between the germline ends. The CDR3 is CASSLDGRGNTEAFF. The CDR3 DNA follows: TGTGCCAGCAGCTTAGACGGCAGGGGGAACACTGAAGCTTTCTTT.

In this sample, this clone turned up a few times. CDR3 sequence reads: CASSENRGVGEQYF. In nucleotides, the CDR3 is TGTGCCAGCAGTGAGAACAGGGGAGTTGGGGAGCAGTACTTC. The chain recombines TRBV6-1 with TRBJ2-7; 7 nucleotides align to TRBD1. Germline CDR1 is MNHNS and CDR2 is SASEGT. V lost 3 bases, J lost 7 bases, and 9 bases stayed unmatched. This CDR3 is built from 14 residues.

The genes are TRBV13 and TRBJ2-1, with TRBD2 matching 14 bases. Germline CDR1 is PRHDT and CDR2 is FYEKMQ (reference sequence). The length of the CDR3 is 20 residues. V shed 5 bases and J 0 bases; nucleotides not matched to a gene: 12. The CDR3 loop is CASSPDPGLAGVGSYNEQFF. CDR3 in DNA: TGTGCCAGCAGCCCAGATCCGGGACTAGCGGGAGTCGGCTCCTACAATGAGCAGTTCTTC.

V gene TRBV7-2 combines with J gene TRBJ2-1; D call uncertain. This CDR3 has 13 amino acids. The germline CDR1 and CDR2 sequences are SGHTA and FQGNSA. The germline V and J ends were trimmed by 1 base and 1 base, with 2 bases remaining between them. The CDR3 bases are TGTGCCAGCAGCTTAGTATCCTACAATGAGCAGTTCTTC. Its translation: CASSLVSYNEQFF. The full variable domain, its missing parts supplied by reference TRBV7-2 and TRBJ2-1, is GAGVSQSPSNKVTEKGKDVELRCDPISGHTALYWYRQSLGQGLEFLIYFQGNSAPDKSGLPSDRFSAERTGGSVSTLTIQRTQQEDSAVYLCASSLVSYNEQFFGPGTRLTVL.

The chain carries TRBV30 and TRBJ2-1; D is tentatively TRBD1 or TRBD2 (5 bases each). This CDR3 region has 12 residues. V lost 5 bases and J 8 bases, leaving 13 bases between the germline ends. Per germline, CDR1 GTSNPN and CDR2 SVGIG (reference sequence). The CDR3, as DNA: TGTGCCTGGGGCCACGGGGCCCATGAGCAGTTCTTC. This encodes CAWGHGAHEQFF. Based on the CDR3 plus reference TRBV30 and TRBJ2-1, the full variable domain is SQTIHQWPATLVQPVGSPLSLECTVEGTSNPNLYWYRQAAGRGLQLLFYSVGIGQISSEVPQNLSASRPQDRQFILSSKKLLLSDSGFYLCAWGHGAHEQFFGPGTRLTVL.

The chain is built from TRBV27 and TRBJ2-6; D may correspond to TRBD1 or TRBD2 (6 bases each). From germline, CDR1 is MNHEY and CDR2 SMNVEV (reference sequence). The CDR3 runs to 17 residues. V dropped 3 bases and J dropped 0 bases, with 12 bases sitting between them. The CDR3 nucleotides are TGTGCCAGCAGTTTCCAGGGGACTCTCTCTGGGGCCAACGTCCTGACTTTC. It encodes CASSFQGTLSGANVLTF.

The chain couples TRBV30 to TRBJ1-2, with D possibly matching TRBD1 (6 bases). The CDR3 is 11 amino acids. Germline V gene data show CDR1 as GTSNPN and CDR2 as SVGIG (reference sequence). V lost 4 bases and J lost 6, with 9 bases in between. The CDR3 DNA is TGTGCCTGGACAGGGGCTCATGGCTACACCTTC. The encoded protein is CAWTGAHGYTF.

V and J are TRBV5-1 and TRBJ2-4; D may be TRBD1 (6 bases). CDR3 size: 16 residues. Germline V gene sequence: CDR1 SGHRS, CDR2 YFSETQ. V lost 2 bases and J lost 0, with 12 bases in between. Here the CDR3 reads CASSFNQGRAKNIQYF. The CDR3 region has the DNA TGCGCCAGCAGCTTTAATCAGGGGCGAGCCAAAAACATTCAGTACTTC.

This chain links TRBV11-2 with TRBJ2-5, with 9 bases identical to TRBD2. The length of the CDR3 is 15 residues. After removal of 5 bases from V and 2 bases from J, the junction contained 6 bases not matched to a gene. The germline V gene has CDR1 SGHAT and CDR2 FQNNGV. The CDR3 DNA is TGTGCCAGCAGCCCAGTTGCGGGGGGGCAAGAGACCCAGTACTTC. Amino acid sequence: CASSPVAGGQETQYF.

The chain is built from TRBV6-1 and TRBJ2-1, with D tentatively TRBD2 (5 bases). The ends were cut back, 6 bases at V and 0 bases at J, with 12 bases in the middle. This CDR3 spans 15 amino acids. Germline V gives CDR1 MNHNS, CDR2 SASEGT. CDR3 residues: CASRTAAGSYNEQFF. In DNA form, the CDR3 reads TGTGCCAGCAGGACGGCGGCGGGCTCCTACAATGAGCAGTTCTTC.